The clone carrying this T cell receptor (beta chain) was seen at least ten times. Its antigen is not known. From blood, about 250-500 ng of genomic DNA served as TRB template. This sample was included in a study of T and B cells in COVID-19 patients. Overall study: Peripheral blood came from COVID-19 patients with active infection or after recovery. At median age roughly 31 years, recovered patients were younger than active-infection patients at roughly 71. Critical illness requiring mechanical ventilation or extracorporeal membrane oxygenation affected about 60% of the 20 active-infection patients.

TRB rearrangements were amplified by multiplex PCR with BIOMED2 TRB-A/B primers. TCRdb re-derived calls from the multiplex PCR reads in MiXCR, one entry per CDR3 protein. The sample yields roughly 25,000 distinct CDR3 sequences, about 31% seen once. The V and J ends lost 6 bases and 6 bases respectively, with 22 bases between them. Germline values: CDR1 MNHEY, CDR2 SVGAGI. The CDR3 has 16 amino acids. Overall study results and limits: Active COVID-19 showed highly clonal TRB repertoires; recovery showed diversity and richness above healthy donors.

The source of this sequence is a human donor who had recovered from COVID-19. The chain couples TRBV6-5 to TRBJ2-3; D may be TRBD2 (6 bases). The sequenced sample was blood. The CDR3 DNA reads as TGTGCCAGCAGACAGCTTGGGACTCCACCTTATGATACGCAGTATTTT. Amino acid sequence: CASRQLGTPPYDTQYF.